This T cell receptor beta chain was recovered during a study of cytomegalovirus exposure and HLA in healthy donors. General study findings and limits: The study listed around 150 cytomegalovirus-associated TCR beta chains. Reportedly, diagnosis of cytomegalovirus status by the classifier showed high specificity and sensitivity.

Primers for the PCR totalled 60 Vbeta and 13 Jbeta. Some clones are missing from TCRdb's copy, which holds only in-frame ones; the method was immunoSEQ multiplex PCR. The table has 150,000 or so clones, around four fifths seen once. About this clone itself: Its antigen is unidentified.

Donors sampled were nominally healthy, though unrecorded immune exposures were likely. Trimming removed 5 bases from V and 0 bases from J; junction bases left unmatched: 4. The CDR3 loop spans 15 amino acids. Germline V gives CDR1 MRHNA, CDR2 SNTAGT. This TCR was sampled from a man between 18 and 29 years old in good health and CMV-seropositive. This sequence joins TRBV6-4 and TRBJ2-1; 7 nucleotides agree with TRBD1. Sequenced sample: PBMCs. The CDR3 sequence is CASSPDRSSYNEQFF. DNA of the CDR3: TGTGCCAGCAGTCCGGACAGGAGCTCCTACAATGAGCAGTTCTTC.